This T cell receptor beta chain is from a study of CD8 T cells in Susac syndrome. The multiple sclerosis controls were treatment-naive patients affected by stable or active relapsing-remitting disease. Negative isolation was applied to CD8+ and CD4+ T cells, and FACS enrichment was applied to TEMRA cells. Germline V gives CDR1 SGHDT, CDR2 YYEEEE. Deletions cut 5 bases from V and 2 bases from J, with 10 bases between. The CDR3 runs to 13 residues. cDNA came from roughly 0.53 to 1 ug RNA primed by random hexamers. The authors amplified TCR beta CDR3 across 54 Vbeta and 13 Jbeta using immunoSEQ multiplex PCR. TCRdb independently ran MiXCR on the immunoSEQ multiplex PCR reads; one entry per CDR3 protein. The table includes around 280,000 distinct CDR3 sequences, around 92% detected once.

The specimen sequenced was CD4+ T cells from PBMCs. V and J are TRBV5-6 and TRBJ1-2; D call uncertain. The receptor was isolated from a human donor with multiple sclerosis. In DNA form, the CDR3 reads TGTGCCAGCAGACCGCGGAACAACTATGGCTACACCTTC. This sequence encodes CASRPRNNYGYTF.